The 18 T cell receptor beta chains reported below all come from one sample, sequenced in a study of control samples from healthy donors and cancer patients. Libraries were prepared by immunoSEQ multiplex PCR; TCRdb keeps only in-frame clonotypes and omits some of them. The sample lists some 76,000 clones, 75% to 90% occurring once. The sample was PBMCs. The receptor source for this set is a woman aged 50 to 60 with colorectal cancer.

The chain recombines TRBV5-8 with TRBJ2-3; D is possibly TRBD1 or TRBD2 (5 bases each). The germline gives CDR1 SGHTS, CDR2 YDEGEE. This CDR3 has 16 residues. The V end was cut by 0 bases, the J end by 2 bases, with 13 bases between. CDR3 sequence: CASSLGGNGNTDTQYF. The CDR3 coding sequence is TGTGCCAGCAGCTTGGGGGGGAACGGAAACACAGATACGCAGTATTTT.

This rearrangement joins TRBV6-1 to TRBJ1-2; no clear D. Germline V gene data show CDR1 as MNHNS and CDR2 as SASEGT. Deletions cut 1 base from V and 1 base from J, with 4 bases between. The CDR3 contains 13 residues. The CDR3 coding sequence is TGTGCCAGCAGTGAAGAGATTAACTATGGCTACACCTTC. This gives the protein CASSEEINYGYTF.

This clone was seen only once. The CDR3 nucleotides read TGTGCCAGCAGCTTTGCGGGGGAAGATACGCAGTATTTT. This encodes CASSFAGEDTQYF. The rearrangement joins TRBV7-2 to TRBJ2-3; 7 bases agree with TRBD2. Germline-derived CDR1 and CDR2 are SGHTA and FQGNSA. The junction had 2 bases not matched to a gene; V was cut back by 3 bases and J by 5 bases. The CDR3 spans 13 residues.

V usage is TRBV6-4 and J usage is TRBJ2-3, with D uncertain. Germline CDR1 and CDR2: MRHNA and SNTAGT. The CDR3 covers 15 residues. The V end was cut by 0 bases, the J end by 0 bases, with 7 bases between. The chain's CDR3 is CASSDSRTSTDTQYF. The CDR3 DNA reads TGTGCCAGCAGTGACTCGCGTACTAGCACAGATACGCAGTATTTT.

Turning to this clone: Other nucleotide sequences from this sample produce the same CDR3. The chain employs TRBV28 and TRBJ1-2, with D possibly TRBD1 on 5 matching bases. Germline loops: CDR1 MDHEN, CDR2 SYDVKM. Between the trimmed V and J ends, which lost 8 bases and 2 bases, there was a span of 6 bases. The CDR3 runs to 11 residues. The CDR3 protein is CASRQNYGYTF. The CDR3 bases are TGTGCCAGCCGACAGAACTATGGCTACACCTTC.

V and J are TRBV7-2 and TRBJ2-7; 8 bases are a match to TRBD2. The CDR3 spans 14 residues. V shed 2 bases and J 3 bases; nucleotides not matched to a gene: 3. CDR1 and CDR2 from the germline V gene are SGHTA and FQGNSA. As DNA, the CDR3 is TGTGCCAGCAGCTTAAGCAGCGGGGGCTACGAGCAGTACGTC. Its translation: CASSLSSGGYEQYV.

The chain uses TRBV7-2 and TRBJ1-2; D unclear. Deletions cut 3 bases from V and 8 bases from J, with 19 bases between. CDR3 length equals 15 residues. Germline V lookup: CDR1 SGHTA, CDR2 FQGNSA. The CDR3: CASSLNGALMRGYTF. The CDR3 DNA sequence: TGTGCCAGCAGCTTGAATGGAGCCCTAATGCGGGGCTACACCTTC.

The V gene is TRBV28, the J gene TRBJ1-1, with a tentative D call TRBD1 (6 bases). Germline lookup yields CDR1 MDHEN and CDR2 SYDVKM. The CDR3 is 13 amino acids. V lost 6 bases and J 0 bases, leaving 8 bases between the germline ends. CDR3 sequence reads: CASRRTVNTEAFF. CDR3 nucleotide sequence: TGTGCCAGCAGACGGACAGTGAACACTGAAGCTTTCTTT.

CDR3 region: CASSQELVQGVLYGYTF. In DNA, the CDR3 is TGCGCCAGCAGCCAAGAATTAGTACAGGGCGTTCTCTATGGCTACACCTTC. The J gene is TRBJ1-2, the V gene TRBV4-1; D is perhaps TRBD1 (6 bases). This CDR3 contains 17 residues. The germline V and J ends were trimmed by 0 bases and 4 bases, with 18 bases remaining between them. The germline gives CDR1 MGHRA, CDR2 YSYEKL.

V is TRBV3-1 (or the pseudogene TRBV3-2) and J is TRBJ2-3; D gene ambiguous. Trimming cost V 5 bases and J 10 bases, with 16 bases left between them. CDR1 and CDR2 (germline): LGHDT, YNNKEL (reference sequence). This CDR3 comprises 13 residues. The CDR3 loop reads CASSGSLVPAQYF. In DNA form, the CDR3 reads TGTGCCAGCAGCGGATCCCTAGTGCCTGCGCAGTATTTT.

The J gene is TRBJ1-1, the V gene TRBV5-1, with TRBD1 as a possible D gene (5 bases). Deletions cut 0 bases from V and 4 bases from J, with 13 bases between. CDR3 length: 15 amino acids. Germline CDR1 reads SGHRS; CDR2 reads YFSETQ. As DNA, the CDR3 is TGCGCCAGCAGCTTGGGACAGACCCAAGGCACTGAAGCTTTCTTT. Translated, it gives CASSLGQTQGTEAFF.

The chain carries TRBV11-3 and TRBJ1-3; D not certain. Germline CDR1 is SGHNT and CDR2 is YENEEA. This CDR3 region has 15 residues. Trimming removed 3 bases at V and 0 bases at J, with 9 bases between. DNA of the CDR3: TGTGCCAGCAGCTTCGACGGTACCTCTGGAAACACCATATATTTT. This gives the protein CASSFDGTSGNTIYF.

This chain connects TRBV28 to TRBJ2-4; 8 bases are a match to TRBD1. V shed 7 bases and J 6 bases; nucleotides not matched to a gene: 14. The germline gives CDR1 MDHEN, CDR2 SYDVKM. The CDR3 sequence is 16 residues long. The CDR3 DNA sequence: TGTGCCAGCAATCCCCGTCAAGGGACAGGCGGAAACATTCAGTACTTC. This gives the protein CASNPRQGTGGNIQYF.

The rearrangement uses TRBV10-3 and TRBJ2-6, with D unclear. V was trimmed by 3 bases and J by 1 base, leaving 10 bases between them. The germline V gene has CDR1 ENHRY and CDR2 SYGVKD. This CDR3 comprises 16 residues. The CDR3 loop is CAISDPADSGANVLTF. The CDR3 nucleotides are TGTGCCATCAGTGATCCCGCAGATTCTGGGGCCAACGTCCTGACTTTC.

The chain has TRBV5-6 and TRBJ2-3; 8 positions match TRBD1. The germline gives CDR1 SGHDT, CDR2 YYEEEE. The CDR3 runs 15 residues. The trim removed 4 bases at V and 0 bases at J, leaving 4 bases unmatched. This CDR3 reads CASSTRQGSTDTQYF. The CDR3 DNA sequence: TGTGCCAGCAGCACAAGACAGGGGAGCACAGATACGCAGTATTTT.

This clone was counted a few times. A read error may produce the germline difference seen at one junction end. The CDR3 nucleotides are TGTGCCGGGGACAGGGGGAATTTCGAGCACTTC. The encoded protein is CAGDRGNFEHF. The V gene is TRBV5-6, the J gene TRBJ2-4, with 11 nucleotides matching TRBD1. CDR3 size: 11 residues. Per germline, CDR1 SGHDT and CDR2 YYEEEE.

The rearrangement links TRBV6-2 or TRBV6-3 to TRBJ2-2, with a possible D match to TRBD2 (6 bases). V shed 7 bases and J shed 4 bases, with 13 bases lying between them. Germline-derived CDR1 and CDR2 are MNHEY and SVGEGT. The length of the CDR3 is 14 residues. CDR3 nucleotide sequence: TGTGCCAGCAACCCCCTCGGGGGCACCGGGGAGCTGTTTTTT. It yields the protein CASNPLGGTGELFF.

This clone was detected once. This chain uses TRBV2 with TRBJ2-7; D is perhaps TRBD1 or TRBD2 (5 bases each). CDR3 length equals 15 residues. Looked up from germline, CDR1 is SNHLY and CDR2 is FYNNEI. V lost 5 bases and J 0 bases, leaving 14 bases between the germline ends. This CDR3 reads CASSPGTGSSYEQYV. The CDR3 DNA follows: TGTGCCAGCAGTCCCGGGACGGGGAGCTCCTACGAGCAGTACGTC.